This TCR beta chain was captured by sequencing in a study of shared clonotypes between healthy human individuals. Study summary: CD4 naive and memory got three plates each, CD8 naive two, CD8 memory one.

Regarding this clone: Its antigen is undetermined.

Profiling relied on immunoSEQ multiplex PCR, and the TCRdb table lists in-frame clones only, not all of them. The sample lists about 680,000 clones, about three quarters occurring once. Study results and limitations: The expectation was that sequencing depth would affect clonotype sharing among donors. A reduction in generation probabilities was seen for non-shared clonotypes relative to those shared by all four donors.

Germline CDR1 SGHKS, CDR2 YYEKEE (reference sequence). Unmatched junction bases numbered 12, after V lost 4 bases and J lost 3 bases. CDR3 length: 16 amino acids. Input material: memory CD4+ T cells sorted from blood. Sample subset: CD45RA-negative fraction. The J gene is TRBJ2-7, the V gene TRBV5-5; 8 bases match TRBD1. The sequence came from a woman in her 30s in good health. CDR3 DNA: TGTGCCAGCAGCACCGGGACAGGCTATCTTGGCTACGAGCAGTACTTC. Translation gives CASSTGTGYLGYEQYF.